This TCR beta chain derives from a study of blood T cell repertoires in COVID-19. Study-level background: The analysed material was cDNA or gDNA that came from T cells, B-cell-depleted T cells, or PBMCs.

Germline V gene sequence: CDR1 SNHLY, CDR2 FYNNEI. The CDR3 has 11 residues. Deletions cut 11 bases from V and 3 bases from J, with 11 bases between. Repertoires were generated with immunoSEQ multiplex PCR, while TCRdb's copy carries only in-frame clones and drops some. The sample lists fewer than 300,000 clones, approximately 92% occurring once. The age range of participants was 18 to 89 years, with residence in around 22 US areas. Assignment of participants to cohorts was predicated upon participant-reported clinical history. Resolution of symptoms, clearance, or two negative PCRs was present in recovered Cohort 3 donors.

The J gene is TRBJ2-7, the V gene TRBV2; D remains unclear. Sequencing used PBMCs or T cells enriched from blood (not recorded which). The TCR was taken from a woman in her 30s who had recovered from COVID-19. The chain's CDR3 is CASRAFYEQYF. The CDR3 DNA reads TGTGCCTCCCGCGCCTTCTACGAGCAGTACTTC.